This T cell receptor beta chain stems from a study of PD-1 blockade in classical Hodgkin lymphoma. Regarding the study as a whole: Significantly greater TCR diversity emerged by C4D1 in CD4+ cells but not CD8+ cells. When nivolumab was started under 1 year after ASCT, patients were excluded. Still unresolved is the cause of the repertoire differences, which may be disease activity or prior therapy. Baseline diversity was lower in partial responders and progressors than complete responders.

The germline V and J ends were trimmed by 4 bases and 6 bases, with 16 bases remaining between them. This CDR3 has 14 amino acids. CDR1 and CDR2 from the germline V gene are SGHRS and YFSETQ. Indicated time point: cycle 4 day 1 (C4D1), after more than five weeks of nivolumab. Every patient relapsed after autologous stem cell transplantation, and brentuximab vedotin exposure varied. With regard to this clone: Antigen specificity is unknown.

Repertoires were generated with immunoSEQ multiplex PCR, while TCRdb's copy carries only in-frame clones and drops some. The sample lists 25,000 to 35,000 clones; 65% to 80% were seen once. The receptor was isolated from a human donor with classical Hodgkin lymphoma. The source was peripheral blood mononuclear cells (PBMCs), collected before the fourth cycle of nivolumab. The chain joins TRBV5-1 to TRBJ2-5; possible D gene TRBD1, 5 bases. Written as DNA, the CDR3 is TGCGCCAGCAGCCCAGGGTTTGAGGCGAAGACCCAGTACTTC. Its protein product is CASSPGFEAKTQYF.